This TCR beta chain was documented in a study of T cell changes during pregnancy in multiple sclerosis. Using immunoSEQ multiplex PCR, the repertoire was profiled, and TCRdb retains in-frame clones only, with some absent. The sample comprises roughly 80,000 clones, 90% to 95% of which are singletons, and 2.6% rests with the top ten. The V end lost 5 bases, the J end lost 3 bases, and 25 bases lay between the germline ends. The CDR3 is 17 residues long. CDR1 and CDR2 from the germline V gene are SQVTM and ANQGSEA. The chain combines TRBV29-1 with TRBJ2-5; D possibly corresponds to TRBD2 (5 bases). This TCR derives from a female donor with multiple sclerosis, enrolled in a pregnancy study. The sample in question was peripheral blood, obtained before pregnancy. The CDR3 nucleotides read TGCAGCGTTCCCCCCCCTCTCCGGGCCCGAGGGAAAGAGACCCAGTACTTC. Encoded protein: CSVPPPLRARGKETQYF.